Described below is a single T cell receptor beta chain sequence and its context. The CDR3 sequence is 15 residues long. V shed 2 bases and J shed 3 bases, with 12 bases lying between them. Germline values: CDR1 SGHNT, CDR2 YENEEA. The data belong to a study of control samples from healthy donors and cancer patients. Sequencing was performed with immunoSEQ multiplex PCR; in TCRdb, only in-frame clones are kept and a portion is missing. The sample holds roughly 26,000 clones, around 85% seen once. This clonotype was sampled from a woman aged 55-69 years with head and neck cancer. This chain connects TRBV11-3 to TRBJ2-3; D may be TRBD2 (8 bases). Sequencing used PBMCs. The CDR3 here is CASSLREGATDTQYF. In DNA form, the CDR3 reads TGTGCCAGCAGCTTACGGGAGGGGGCAACAGATACGCAGTATTTT.